This T cell receptor (beta chain) was found in a study of shared clonotypes between healthy human individuals. Several immunoSEQ 96-well plates shared each subset's DNA, each plate a replicate. Profiling relied on immunoSEQ multiplex PCR, and the TCRdb table lists in-frame clones only, not all of them. The sample lists around 980,000 clones, around 78% occurring once. Germline V gives CDR1 SGHRS, CDR2 YFSETQ. Trimming cost V 0 bases and J 5 bases, with 14 bases left between them. The CDR3 is 15 residues long. The study separated CD4+ cells into CD45RA+ naive and CD45RA-negative memory subsets. This TCR was recovered from a man between 18 and 35 years old in good health. Some clones in this sample may be carry-over from other donors' samples. The chain joins TRBV5-1 to TRBJ1-1, with D perhaps TRBD1 (6 bases). The sequencing input was memory CD4+ T cells from PBMCs. Documented subset: CD45RA-negative fraction. The CDR3 loop reads CASSLAGAGWTEAFF. The CDR3 nucleotides read TGCGCCAGCAGCTTGGCGGGGGCAGGGTGGACTGAAGCTTTCTTT. The full variable domain, rest sourced from reference TRBV5-1 and TRBJ1-1, is KAGVTQTPRYLIKTRGQQVTLSCSPISGHRSVSWYQQTPGQGLQFLFEYFSETQRNKGNFPGRFSGRQFSNSRSEMNVSTLELGDSALYLCASSLAGAGWTEAFFGQGTRLTVV.